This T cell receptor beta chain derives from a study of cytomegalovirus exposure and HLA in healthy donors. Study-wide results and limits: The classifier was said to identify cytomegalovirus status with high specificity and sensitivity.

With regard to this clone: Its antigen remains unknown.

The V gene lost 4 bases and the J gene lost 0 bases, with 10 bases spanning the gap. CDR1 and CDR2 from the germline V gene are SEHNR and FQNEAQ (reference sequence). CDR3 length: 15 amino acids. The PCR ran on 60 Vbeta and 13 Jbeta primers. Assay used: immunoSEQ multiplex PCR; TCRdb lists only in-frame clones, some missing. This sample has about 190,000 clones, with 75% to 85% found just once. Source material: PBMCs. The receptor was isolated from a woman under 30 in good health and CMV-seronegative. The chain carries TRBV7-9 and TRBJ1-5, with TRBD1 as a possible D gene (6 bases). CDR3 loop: CASSSDSLSNQPQHF. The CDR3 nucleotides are TGTGCCAGCAGCTCGGACAGCCTTAGCAATCAGCCCCAGCATTTT.